Described below is a single T cell receptor beta chain sequence and its context. This sample was included in a study of shared clonotypes between healthy human individuals. Under the authors' procedure: Junction-only sequences produced by ImmunoSEQ had no quality scores, so filtering differed. Here immunoSEQ multiplex PCR was the method, and the copy in TCRdb shows in-frame clones only, minus some. V, J and clone size reflect that table, while D and trimming were determined from the DNA. The data contain tens of thousands of clones, about 61% of them singletons. CDR3 length: 13 residues. Germline lookup yields CDR1 LNHDA and CDR2 SQIVND (reference sequence). J was trimmed by 10 bases and V by 6 bases; bases with no gene match: 7.

V gene TRBV19 combines with J gene TRBJ2-1; the match to TRBD2 covers 9 bases. The receptor's source is a man in his thirties or forties in good health. The sample was memory CD8+ T cells sorted from blood. As to subset: CD45RO+ cells pooled with CCR7-negative TemRA cells. CDR3 residues: CASSGLAGWEQFF. DNA for the CDR3: TGTGCCAGTAGCGGTCTAGCGGGGTGGGAGCAGTTCTTC.